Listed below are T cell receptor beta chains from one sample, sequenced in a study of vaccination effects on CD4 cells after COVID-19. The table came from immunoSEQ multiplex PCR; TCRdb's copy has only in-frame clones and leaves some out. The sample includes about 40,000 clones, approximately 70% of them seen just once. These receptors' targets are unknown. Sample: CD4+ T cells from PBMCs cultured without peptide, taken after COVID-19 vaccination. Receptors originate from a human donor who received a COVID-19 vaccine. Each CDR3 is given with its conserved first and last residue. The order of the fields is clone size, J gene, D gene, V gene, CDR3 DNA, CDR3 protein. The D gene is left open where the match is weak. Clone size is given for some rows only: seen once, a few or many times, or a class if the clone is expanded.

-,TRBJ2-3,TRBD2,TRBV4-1,TGCGCCAGCAGCCAACCGGGACTAGCGGGGGTGGATACGCAGTATTTT,CASSQPGLAGVDTQYF
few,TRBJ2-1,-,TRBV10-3,TGTGCCATCAGTGACAATAATAAGGAGCAGTTCTTC,CAISDNNKEQFF
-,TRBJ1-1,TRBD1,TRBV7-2,TGTGCCAGCAGCCCAGTCGACAGGGGGGCCACTGAAGCTTTCTTT,CASSPVDRGATEAFF
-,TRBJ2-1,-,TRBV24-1,TGTGCCACCAGTGAGCATTTTAGCTCCTACAATGAGCAGTTCTTC,CATSEHFSSYNEQFF
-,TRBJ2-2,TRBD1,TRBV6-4,TGTGCCAGCGCCAAAAACAGGGGCGCCGGGGAGCTGTTTTTT,CASAKNRGAGELFF
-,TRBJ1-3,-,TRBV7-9,TGTGCCAGCAGCTTAGTCGCGGGACTGAAAAACACCATATATTTT,CASSLVAGLKNTIYF
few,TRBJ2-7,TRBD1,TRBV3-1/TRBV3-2,TGTGCCAGCAGCCAAGATACAGGGGCCTACGAGCAGTACTTC,CASSQDTGAYEQYF
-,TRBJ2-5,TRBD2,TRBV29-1,TGCAGCGTTGAAGATCGGGGGGTCCAAGAGACCCAGTACTTC,CSVEDRGVQETQYF
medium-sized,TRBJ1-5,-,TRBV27,TGTGCCAGCAGTTTATGGGGGGATAGCAATCAGCCCCAGCATTTT,CASSLWGDSNQPQHF
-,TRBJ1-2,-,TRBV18,TGTGCCAGCTCCCCACCGCGGGGACACGAGTATAACTATGGCTACACCTTC,CASSPPRGHEYNYGYTF
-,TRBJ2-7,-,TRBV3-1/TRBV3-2,TGTGCCAGCAGAGGCGAGATCTCCTACGAGCAGTACTTC,CASRGEISYEQYF
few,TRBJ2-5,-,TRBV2,TGTGCCAGCAGCGCCCCGAAGACCTCCAGGGAGGAAACCCAGTACTTC,CASSAPKTSREETQYF
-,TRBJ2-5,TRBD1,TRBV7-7,TGTGCCAGCAGCTCGACAGGGGCAGAGACCCAGTACTTC,CASSSTGAETQYF
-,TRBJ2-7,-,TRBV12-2,TGTGCAAGTCGTTTCCGGGCCTCCTACGAGCAGTACTTC,CASRFRASYEQYF
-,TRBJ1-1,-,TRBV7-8,TGTGCCAGCAGCTTTAGCCCCAGAAGATACAACACTGAAGCTTTCTTT,CASSFSPRRYNTEAFF
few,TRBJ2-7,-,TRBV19,TGTGCCAGTAGTATAGATGCCAGTCTTCTGAATACCTACGAGCAGTACTTC,CASSIDASLLNTYEQYF
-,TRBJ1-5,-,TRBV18,TGTGCCAGCTCCCCCGTGGAAAATCAGCCCCAGCATTTT,CASSPVENQPQHF
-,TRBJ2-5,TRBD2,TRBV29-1,TGCAGCGTTGCTCCGGGACTAGCGCGAGAGACCCAGTACTTC,CSVAPGLARETQYF
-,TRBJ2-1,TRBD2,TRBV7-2,TGTGCCAGCAGCTTACAGCGGGGGGCCTACAATGAGCAGTTCTTC,CASSLQRGAYNEQFF
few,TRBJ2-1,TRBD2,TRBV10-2,TGCGCCAGCAGTGCTAGCGGGAGGTCCAATGAGCAGTTCTTC,CASSASGRSNEQFF
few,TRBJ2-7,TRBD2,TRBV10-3,TGTGCCACGAGGACTAGCGGGAGTAACTACGAGCAGTACTTC,CATRTSGSNYEQYF
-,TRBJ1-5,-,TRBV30,TGTGCCTGGAGTAGGGGGAATCAGCCCCAGCATTTT,CAWSRGNQPQHF
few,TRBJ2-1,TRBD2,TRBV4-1,TGCGCCAGCAGATTTACGAGCGGGGGGTACAATGAGCAGTTCTTC,CASRFTSGGYNEQFF
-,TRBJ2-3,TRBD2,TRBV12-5,TGTGCTAGTGGTTTGGGGCTAGCGGGGACCACAGATACGCAGTATTTT,CASGLGLAGTTDTQYF
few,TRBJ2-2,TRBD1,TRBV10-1,TGCGCCAGCAGCGAGAACCCACCGGGACAGGGTTCCACCGGGGAGCTGTTTTTT,CASSENPPGQGSTGELFF
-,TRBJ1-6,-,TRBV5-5,TGTGCCAGCAGCTTGGCCGGGGACGGAAATAATTCACCCCTCCACTTT,CASSLAGDGNNSPLHF
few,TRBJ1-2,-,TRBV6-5,TGTGCCAGCAGTTACGACAGAAACTATGGCTACACCTTC,CASSYDRNYGYTF
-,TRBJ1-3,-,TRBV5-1,TGCGCCAGCAGCTTGGAGGGTCAATTCTCTGGAAACACCATATATTTT,CASSLEGQFSGNTIYF
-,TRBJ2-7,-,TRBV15,TGTGCCACCAGCAGAGGGGTGGCACCGTTCTCCGAGCAGTACTTC,CATSRGVAPFSEQYF
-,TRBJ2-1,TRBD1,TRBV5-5,TGTGCCAGCAGCTTCTGGGACAGACAATACAATGAGCAGTTCTTC,CASSFWDRQYNEQFF